This passage covers 5 T cell receptor beta chains from one sample sequenced in a study of blood T cell repertoires in COVID-19. Measured with immunoSEQ multiplex PCR; TCRdb has only the in-frame clones, and not every one. The table records a few hundred thousand clones, roughly 85% of them present only once. Source material: peripheral blood. All receptors come from a human donor in a cohort sampled during active COVID-19.

This chain links TRBV6-6 with TRBJ1-2, with 10 nucleotides matching TRBD1. V lost 6 bases, J lost 8 bases, and 9 bases stayed unmatched. CDR3 length equals 14 residues. Germline CDR1 MNHNY, CDR2 SVGAGI (reference sequence). CDR3 sequence: CASRPLTGGFGYTF. CDR3 DNA sequence: TGTGCCAGCAGACCCCTGACAGGGGGCTTCGGCTACACCTTC.

The V gene is TRBV2, the J gene TRBJ2-1; D might be TRBD2 (5 bases). Per germline, CDR1 SNHLY and CDR2 FYNNEI. The CDR3 covers 16 residues. V gave up 7 bases and J gave up 0 bases, with 16 bases separating them. The CDR3 sequence: CASTLDWTRSYNEQFF. The CDR3 bases are TGTGCCAGCACCTTGGATTGGACTCGCTCCTACAATGAGCAGTTCTTC.

The chain recombines TRBV2 with TRBJ2-2; D is unresolved. With 9 bases removed from V and 3 bases from J, the gap between germline ends came to 17 bases. Germline values: CDR1 SNHLY, CDR2 FYNNEI. The CDR3 is made up of 15 amino acids. The CDR3 region has the DNA TGTGCCAGTAAGAACCTAGAGGCGTACACCGGGGAGCTGTTTTTT. It encodes CASKNLEAYTGELFF.

V gene TRBV24-1 combines with J gene TRBJ2-1; TRBD1 agrees at 8 bases. Germline CDR1 and CDR2: KGHDR and SFDVKD. With 5 bases clipped from V and 4 bases from J, the junction kept 3 bases outside the gene matches. The CDR3 contains 14 residues. CDR3: CATSGGTGYNEQFF. CDR3 nucleotide sequence: TGTGCCACCAGTGGAGGGACAGGTTACAATGAGCAGTTCTTC.

The chain has TRBV9 and TRBJ2-3; 8 bases match TRBD1. Trimming cost V 3 bases and J 7 bases; bases outside gene matches: 16. CDR1 and CDR2 (germline): SGDLS, YYNGEE. The CDR3 is 17 amino acids. The CDR3 is CASSDRAGTGTKYTQYF. CDR3 bases: TGTGCCAGCAGCGATAGGGCCGGGACAGGAACAAAATATACGCAGTATTTT.